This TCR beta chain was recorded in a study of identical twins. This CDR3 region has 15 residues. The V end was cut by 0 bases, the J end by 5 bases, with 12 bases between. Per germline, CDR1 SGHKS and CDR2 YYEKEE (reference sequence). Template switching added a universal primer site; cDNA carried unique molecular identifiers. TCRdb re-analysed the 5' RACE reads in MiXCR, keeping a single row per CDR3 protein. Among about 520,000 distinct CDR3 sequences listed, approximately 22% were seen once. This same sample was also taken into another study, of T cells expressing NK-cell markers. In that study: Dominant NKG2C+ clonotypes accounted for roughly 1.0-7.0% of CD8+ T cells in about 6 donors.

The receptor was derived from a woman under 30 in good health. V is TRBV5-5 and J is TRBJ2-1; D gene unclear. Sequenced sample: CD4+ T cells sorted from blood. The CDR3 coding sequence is TGTGCCAGCAGCTTGGAGGTGCGGATTAACAATGAGCAGTTCTTC. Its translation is CASSLEVRINNEQFF.